The T cell receptor (beta chain) described here comes from a study of T cell responses to AZD1222 COVID-19 vaccine. General study findings and limits: Targeting of unmutated variant regions was reportedly seen in nearly half of spike-specific TCRs.

With V trimmed by 4 bases and J by 2 bases, 1 base remained unmatched. Germline V gene sequence: CDR1 SQVTM, CDR2 ANQGSEA. There are 13 residues in the CDR3. The data were produced by immunoSEQ multiplex PCR, yet TCRdb's version contains in-frame clones alone and is incomplete. This sample has approximately 150,000 clones, with 92% found just once. As to this clone: Its matching antigen is unknown.

V gene TRBV29-1 combines with J gene TRBJ2-3; 9 bases are a match to TRBD1. This sequence was found in an adult in good health. Here the sequenced sample was peripheral blood, taken on day 0 of AZD1222 vaccination. CDR3 amino acids: CSVGQGVTDTQYF. CDR3 sequence (DNA): TGCAGCGTTGGACAGGGGGTCACAGATACGCAGTATTTT.